This T cell receptor beta chain emerged from a study of blood T cell repertoires in COVID-19. Whole-study context: Some COVID-19 samples were acute and others convalescent; all came from the United States, Italy and Spain. The cDNA or gDNA used as material had been derived from T cells, B-cell-depleted T cells, or PBMCs.

The germline V gene has CDR1 MDHEN and CDR2 SYDVKM. The V end lost 3 bases, the J end lost 6 bases, and 15 bases lay between the germline ends. The CDR3 runs 15 residues. Per the original data handling: Nucleated cell number was recorded as an estimate derived from reference gene primer amplification. TCRdb's copy holds only in-frame clones and misses some; the assay was immunoSEQ multiplex PCR. V and J calls and clone size are given by that table; D and trimming were obtained from the DNA. The sample contains some 150,000 clones, roughly 80% of which appear only once. This TCR was recovered from a man aged 65 to 79 with acute or convalescent COVID-19. The specimen was peripheral blood. The chain joins TRBV28 to TRBJ1-5, with a possible D match to TRBD1 (6 bases). CDR3 nucleotides: TGTGCCAGCAGTTTCCCCTCGACAGGATTTCAGCCCCAGCATTTT. Its protein is CASSFPSTGFQPQHF. The full variable domain, in which reference TRBV28 and TRBJ1-5 provide the parts outside the CDR3, is DVKVTQSSRYLVKRTGEKVFLECVQDMDHENMFWYRQDPGLGLRLIYFSYDVKMKEKGDIPEGYSVSREKKERFSLILESASTNQTSMYLCASSFPSTGFQPQHFGDGTRLSIL.